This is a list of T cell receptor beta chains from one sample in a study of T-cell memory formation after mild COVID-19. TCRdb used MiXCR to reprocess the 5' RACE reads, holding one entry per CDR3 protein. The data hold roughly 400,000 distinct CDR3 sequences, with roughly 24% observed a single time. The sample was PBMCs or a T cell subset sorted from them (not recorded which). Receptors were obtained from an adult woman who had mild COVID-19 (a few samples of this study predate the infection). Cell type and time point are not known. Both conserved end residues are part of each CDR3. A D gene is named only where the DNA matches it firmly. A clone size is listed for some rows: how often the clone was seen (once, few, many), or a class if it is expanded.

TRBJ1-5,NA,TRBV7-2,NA,CASSPGGGQSNQPQHF,TGTGCCAGCAGCCCGGGGGGCGGACAGTCGAATCAGCCCCAGCATTTT
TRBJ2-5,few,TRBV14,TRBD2,CASSQEPSGGQETQYF,TGTGCCAGCAGCCAAGAACCTAGCGGCGGTCAAGAGACCCAGTACTTC
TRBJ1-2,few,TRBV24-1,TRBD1,CATSVAGGNYGYTF,TGTGCCACCAGTGTGGCAGGGGGCAACTATGGCTACACCTTC
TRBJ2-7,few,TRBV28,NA,CASSKGISYEQYF,TGTGCCAGCAGTAAGGGGATCTCCTACGAGCAGTACTTC
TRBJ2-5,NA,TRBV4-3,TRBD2,CASSQGTSGRQETQYF,TGCGCCAGCAGCCAAGGGACTAGCGGGAGGCAAGAGACCCAGTACTTC
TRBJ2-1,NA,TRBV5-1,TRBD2,CASSGGLAGAYNEQFF,TGCGCCAGCAGCGGGGGACTAGCGGGAGCCTACAATGAGCAGTTCTTC
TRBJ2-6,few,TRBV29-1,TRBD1,CSVGPRQGTAGANVLTF,TGCAGCGTTGGACCCCGACAGGGGACGGCCGGGGCCAACGTCCTGACTTTC
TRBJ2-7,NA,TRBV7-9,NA,CASSLASGTLYEQYF,TGTGCCAGCAGCTTGGCTTCAGGGACTCTCTACGAGCAGTACTTC
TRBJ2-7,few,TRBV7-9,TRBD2,CASSLALRGREYEQYF,TGTGCCAGCAGCTTAGCGCTACGCGGGAGGGAATACGAGCAGTACTTC
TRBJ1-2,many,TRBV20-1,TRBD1,CSARTGGDYGYTF,TGCAGTGCTCGGACAGGGGGTGACTATGGCTACACCTTC
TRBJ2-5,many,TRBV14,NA,CASSQVRETQYF,TGTGCCAGCAGCCAAGTACGAGAGACCCAGTACTTC
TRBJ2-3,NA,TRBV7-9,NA,CSSQKAGGVTDTQYF,TGCAGCTCCCAGAAAGCCGGGGGTGTCACAGATACGCAGTATTTT
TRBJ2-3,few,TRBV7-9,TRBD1,CASSWQGGTDTQYF,TGTGCCAGCAGCTGGCAGGGGGGCACAGATACGCAGTATTTT
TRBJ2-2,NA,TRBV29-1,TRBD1,CSVKGQGRNTGELFF,TGCAGCGTTAAGGGACAGGGGAGGAACACCGGGGAGCTGTTTTTT
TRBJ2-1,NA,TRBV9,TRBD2,CASSDPSGGVEQFF,TGTGCCAGCAGCGACCCAAGCGGGGGGGTTGAGCAGTTCTTC
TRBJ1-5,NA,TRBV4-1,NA,CASSQEAGGPQHF,TGCGCCAGCAGCCAAGAAGCAGGCGGGCCCCAGCATTTT
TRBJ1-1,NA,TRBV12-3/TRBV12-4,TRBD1,CASSYRGPNTEAFF,TGTGCCAGCAGTTACAGGGGCCCGAACACTGAAGCTTTCTTT
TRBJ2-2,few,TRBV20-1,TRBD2,CSASRSGRDTGELFF,TGCAGTGCTAGCCGTAGCGGGAGAGACACCGGGGAGCTGTTTTTT
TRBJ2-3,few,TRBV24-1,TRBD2,CATSGEGLAGPTDTQYF,TGTGCCACCAGTGGAGAGGGACTAGCGGGTCCCACAGATACGCAGTATTTT
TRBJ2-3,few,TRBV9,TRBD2,CASSVLAGQNTDTQYF,TGTGCCAGCAGCGTATTAGCGGGCCAAAACACAGATACGCAGTATTTT
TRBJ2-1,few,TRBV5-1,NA,CASSLELSSYNEQFF,TGCGCCAGCAGCTTGGAACTTTCCTCCTACAATGAGCAGTTCTTC
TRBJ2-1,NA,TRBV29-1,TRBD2,CSGLSLAGGPLDEQFF,TGCAGCGGTCTCTCACTAGCGGGAGGGCCTTTGGATGAGCAGTTCTTC
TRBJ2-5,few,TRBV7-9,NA,CASSSRGYQETQYF,TGTGCCAGCAGCTCCCGGGGGTACCAAGAGACCCAGTACTTC
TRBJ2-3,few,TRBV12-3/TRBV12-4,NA,CASSLGRNGDTQYF,TGTGCCAGCAGTTTGGGAAGGAATGGGGATACGCAGTATTTT